The 5 T cell receptor beta chains below all came from one sample that was sequenced in a study of CD8 T cells in ankylosing spondylitis. Regarding the study as a whole: Blood from ankylosing spondylitis patients appeared to carry a characteristic roughly eight-variant TCR beta motif.

TCRdb re-called the 5' RACE reads through MiXCR, storing one row per CDR3 protein. Found here are roughly 670,000 distinct CDR3 sequences, over 15% of them singletons; the top ten hold about 20%. The antigens these receptors bind are not known. The material sequenced was blood, either unsorted or a sorted T cell fraction (not recorded which). These receptor sequences come from a male donor with ankylosing spondylitis.

This clonotype was counted ten times or more. V is TRBV29-1 and J is TRBJ2-1; 9 bases align to TRBD2. Germline V gives CDR1 SQVTM, CDR2 ANQGSEA. With V trimmed by 1 base and J by 10 bases, 2 bases remained unmatched. The CDR3 is 12 amino acids. For the CDR3, the DNA is TGCAGCGTTGAAGGCGGGAGGGACGAGCAGTTCTTC. Translation gives CSVEGGRDEQFF.

CDR3: CASSKGPPNTGELFF. The CDR3, as DNA: TGTGCCAGCAGCAAGGGACCACCGAACACCGGGGAGCTGTTTTTT. The gene calls are TRBV7-8 and TRBJ2-2; D tentatively fits TRBD1 or TRBD2 (5 bases each). Trimming took off 5 bases at V and 0 bases at J, with 10 bases between the two ends. The CDR3 runs 15 residues. Germline lookup yields CDR1 SGHVS and CDR2 FQNEAQ.

This clonotype was seen more than once but under ten times. V usage is TRBV10-3 and J usage is TRBJ1-1, with D possibly TRBD1 on 5 matching bases. The germline V gene encodes CDR1 ENHRY and CDR2 SYGVKD. Trimming removed 0 bases at V and 12 bases at J, with 14 bases between. This CDR3 has 13 amino acids. CDR3 amino acids: CAISESYRLATFF. The CDR3 region has the DNA TGTGCCATCAGTGAGTCTTACAGGCTGGCGACTTTCTTT.

This clonotype was seen ten or more times. The rearrangement uses TRBV7-2 and TRBJ2-7; 11 positions match TRBD1. V dropped 5 bases and J dropped 2; count of bases not matched to a gene: 5. Germline V gene data show CDR1 as SGHTA and CDR2 as FQGNSA. The CDR3 is made up of 15 amino acids. Written as DNA, the CDR3 is TGTGCCAGCAGCCTCGGACAGGGGGCTACCTACGAGCAGTACTTC. Encoded protein: CASSLGQGATYEQYF.

V is TRBV20-1 and J is TRBJ2-1; 10 nucleotides agree with TRBD2. This CDR3 is built from 15 residues. V was pared by 6 bases and J by 9 bases, with 14 bases of the junction left unmatched. Per germline, CDR1 DFQATT and CDR2 SNEGSKA (reference sequence). Written as DNA, the CDR3 is TGCAGTGCGCAACGCGGGACTAGCGATATTGGTGAGCAGTTCTTC. Encoded protein: CSAQRGTSDIGEQFF.